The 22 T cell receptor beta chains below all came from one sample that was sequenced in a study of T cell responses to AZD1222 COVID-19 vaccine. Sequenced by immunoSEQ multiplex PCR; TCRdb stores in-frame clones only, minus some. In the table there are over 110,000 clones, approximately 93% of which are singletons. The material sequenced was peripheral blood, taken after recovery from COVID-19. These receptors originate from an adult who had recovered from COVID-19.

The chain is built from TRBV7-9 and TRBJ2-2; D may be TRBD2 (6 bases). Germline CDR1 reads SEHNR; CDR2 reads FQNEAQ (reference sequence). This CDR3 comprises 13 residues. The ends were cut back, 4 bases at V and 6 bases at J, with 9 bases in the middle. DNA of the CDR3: TGTGCCAGCAGCTCGGAGGGCCCCGGGGAGCTGTTTTTT. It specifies CASSSEGPGELFF.

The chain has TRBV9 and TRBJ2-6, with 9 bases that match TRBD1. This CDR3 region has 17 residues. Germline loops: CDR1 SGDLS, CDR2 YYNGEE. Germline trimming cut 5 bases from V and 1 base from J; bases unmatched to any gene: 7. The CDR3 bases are TGTGCCAGCAGACCCCGGACAGGGGATTCTGGGGCCAACGTCCTGACTTTC. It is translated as CASRPRTGDSGANVLTF.

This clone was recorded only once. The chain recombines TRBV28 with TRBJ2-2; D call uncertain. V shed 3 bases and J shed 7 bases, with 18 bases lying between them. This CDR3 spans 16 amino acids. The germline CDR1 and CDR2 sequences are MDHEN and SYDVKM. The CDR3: CASSFEPSRMDGELFF. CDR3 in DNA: TGTGCCAGCAGTTTTGAGCCCTCCCGAATGGACGGGGAGCTGTTTTTT.

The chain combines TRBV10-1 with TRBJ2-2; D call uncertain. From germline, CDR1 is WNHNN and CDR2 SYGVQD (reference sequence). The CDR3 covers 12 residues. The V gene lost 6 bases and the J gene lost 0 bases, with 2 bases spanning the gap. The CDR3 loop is CASRTNTGELFF. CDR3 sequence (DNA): TGCGCCAGCAGGACGAACACCGGGGAGCTGTTTTTT.

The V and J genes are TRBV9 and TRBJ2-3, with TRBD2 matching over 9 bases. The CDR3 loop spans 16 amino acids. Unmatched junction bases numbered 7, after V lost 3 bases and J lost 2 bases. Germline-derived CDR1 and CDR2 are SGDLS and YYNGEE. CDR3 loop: CASSARASGVTDTQYF. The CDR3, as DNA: TGTGCCAGCAGCGCCAGAGCTAGCGGGGTCACAGATACGCAGTATTTT.

This CDR3 is CASSIGRGQGLMNTEAFF. CDR3 DNA sequence: TGTGCCAGTAGTATAGGACGGGGGCAGGGGCTAATGAACACTGAAGCTTTCTTT. V and J are TRBV19 and TRBJ1-1, with TRBD1 as a possible D gene (6 bases). The V and J ends lost 1 base and 0 bases respectively, with 18 bases between them. This CDR3 comprises 18 residues. Germline CDR1 is LNHDA and CDR2 is SQIVND (reference sequence).

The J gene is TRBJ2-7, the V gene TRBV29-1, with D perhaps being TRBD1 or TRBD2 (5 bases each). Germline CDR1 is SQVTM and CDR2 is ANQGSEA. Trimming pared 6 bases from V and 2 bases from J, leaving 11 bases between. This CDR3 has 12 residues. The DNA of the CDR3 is TGCAGCGTCAGGGACGGTCCCTACGAGCAGTACTTC. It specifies CSVRDGPYEQYF.

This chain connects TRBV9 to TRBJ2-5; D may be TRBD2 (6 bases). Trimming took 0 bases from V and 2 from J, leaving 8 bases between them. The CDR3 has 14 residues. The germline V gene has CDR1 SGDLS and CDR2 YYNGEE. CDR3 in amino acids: CASSVAGGQETQYF. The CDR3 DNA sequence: TGTGCCAGCAGCGTAGCTGGGGGGCAAGAGACCCAGTACTTC.

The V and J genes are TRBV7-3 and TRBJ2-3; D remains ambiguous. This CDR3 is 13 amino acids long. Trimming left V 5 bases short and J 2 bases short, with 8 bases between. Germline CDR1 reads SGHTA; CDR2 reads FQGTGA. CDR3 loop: CASSTGITDTQYF. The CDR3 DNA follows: TGTGCCAGCAGCACTGGGATCACAGATACGCAGTATTTT.

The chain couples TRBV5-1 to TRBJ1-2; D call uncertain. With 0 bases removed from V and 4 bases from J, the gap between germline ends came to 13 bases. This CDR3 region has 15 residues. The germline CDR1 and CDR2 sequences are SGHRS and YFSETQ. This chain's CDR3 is CASSLGGVNGYGYTF. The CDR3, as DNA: TGCGCCAGCAGCTTGGGTGGGGTGAACGGCTATGGCTACACCTTC.

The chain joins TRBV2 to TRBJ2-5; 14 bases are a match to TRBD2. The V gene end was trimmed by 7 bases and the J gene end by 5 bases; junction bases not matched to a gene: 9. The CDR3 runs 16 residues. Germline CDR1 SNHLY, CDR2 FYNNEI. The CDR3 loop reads CASMGLAGAWWETQYF. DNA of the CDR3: TGTGCCAGCATGGGACTAGCGGGAGCATGGTGGGAGACCCAGTACTTC.

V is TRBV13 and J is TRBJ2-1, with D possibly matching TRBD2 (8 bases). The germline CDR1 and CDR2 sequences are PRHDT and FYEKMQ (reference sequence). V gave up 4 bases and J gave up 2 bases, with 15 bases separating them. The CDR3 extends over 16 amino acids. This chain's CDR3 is CASSSAGGLAYNEQFF. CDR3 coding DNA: TGTGCCAGCAGCTCCGCAGGGGGACTAGCCTACAATGAGCAGTTCTTC.

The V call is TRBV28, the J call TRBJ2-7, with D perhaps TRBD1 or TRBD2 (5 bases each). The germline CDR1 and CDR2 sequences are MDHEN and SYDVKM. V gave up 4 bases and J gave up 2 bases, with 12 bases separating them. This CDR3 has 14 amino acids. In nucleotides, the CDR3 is TGTGCCAGCAGTTCACCCGGGACGACCTACGAGCAGTACTTC. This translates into CASSSPGTTYEQYF.

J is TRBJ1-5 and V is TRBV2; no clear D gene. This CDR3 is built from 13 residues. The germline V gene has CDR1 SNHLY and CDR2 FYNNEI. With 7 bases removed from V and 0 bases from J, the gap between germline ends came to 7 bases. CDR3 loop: CASKVDSNQPQHF. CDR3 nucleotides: TGTGCCAGCAAGGTGGATAGCAATCAGCCCCAGCATTTT.

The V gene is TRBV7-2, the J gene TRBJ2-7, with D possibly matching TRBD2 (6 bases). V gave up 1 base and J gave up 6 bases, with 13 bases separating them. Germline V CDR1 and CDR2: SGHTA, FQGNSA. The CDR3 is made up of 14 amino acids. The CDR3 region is CASSLGSGYREQYF. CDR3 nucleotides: TGTGCCAGCAGCTTAGGAAGCGGGTATCGCGAGCAGTACTTC. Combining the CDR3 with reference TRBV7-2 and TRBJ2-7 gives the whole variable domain GAGVSQSPSNKVTEKGKDVELRCDPISGHTALYWYRQSLGQGLEFLIYFQGNSAPDKSGLPSDRFSAERTGGSVSTLTIQRTQQEDSAVYLCASSLGSGYREQYFGPGTRLTVT.

CDR3 nucleotide sequence: TGCGCCAGCAGCCCGTGGACAGGGGGCGCAACCGGGGAGCTGTTTTTT. Translation gives CASSPWTGGATGELFF. The chain is built from TRBV4-1 and TRBJ2-2, with 11 bases lining up with TRBD1. This CDR3 has 16 amino acids. Germline V gene sequence: CDR1 MGHRA, CDR2 YSYEKL. V was pared by 4 bases and J by 5 bases, with 6 bases of the junction left unmatched.

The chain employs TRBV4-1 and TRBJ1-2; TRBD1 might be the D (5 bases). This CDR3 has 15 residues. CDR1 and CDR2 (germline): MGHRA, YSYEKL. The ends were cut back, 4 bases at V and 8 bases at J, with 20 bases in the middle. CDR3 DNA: TGCGCCAGCAGCCCGAACGCCCTCGGGGGGGTAGGCTACACCTTC. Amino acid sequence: CASSPNALGGVGYTF.

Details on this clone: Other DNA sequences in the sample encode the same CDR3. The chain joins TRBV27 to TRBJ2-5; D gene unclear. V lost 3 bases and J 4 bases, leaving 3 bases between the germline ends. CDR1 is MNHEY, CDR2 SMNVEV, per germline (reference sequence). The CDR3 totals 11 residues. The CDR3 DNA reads TGTGCCAGCAGTTTTCGAGAGACCCAGTACTTC. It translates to CASSFRETQYF.

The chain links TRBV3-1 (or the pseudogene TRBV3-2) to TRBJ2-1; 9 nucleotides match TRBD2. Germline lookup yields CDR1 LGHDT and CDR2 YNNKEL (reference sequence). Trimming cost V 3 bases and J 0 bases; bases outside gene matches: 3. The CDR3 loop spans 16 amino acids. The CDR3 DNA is TGTGCCAGCAGCCACCTTAGCGGGAGCTCCTACAATGAGCAGTTCTTC. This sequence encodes CASSHLSGSSYNEQFF.

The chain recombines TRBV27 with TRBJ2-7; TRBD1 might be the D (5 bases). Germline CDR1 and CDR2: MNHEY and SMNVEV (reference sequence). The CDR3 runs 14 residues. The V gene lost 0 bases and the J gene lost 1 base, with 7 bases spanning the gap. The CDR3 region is CASSLSSGSYEQYF. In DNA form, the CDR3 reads TGTGCCAGCAGTTTATCTTCAGGGTCCTACGAGCAGTACTTC.

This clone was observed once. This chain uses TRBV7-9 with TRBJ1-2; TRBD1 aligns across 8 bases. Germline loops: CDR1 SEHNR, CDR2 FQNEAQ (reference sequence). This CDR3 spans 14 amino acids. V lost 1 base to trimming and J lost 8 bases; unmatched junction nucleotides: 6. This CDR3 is CASSLGTGMEGYTF. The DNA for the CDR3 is TGTGCCAGCAGCTTAGGGACAGGGATGGAGGGCTACACCTTC.

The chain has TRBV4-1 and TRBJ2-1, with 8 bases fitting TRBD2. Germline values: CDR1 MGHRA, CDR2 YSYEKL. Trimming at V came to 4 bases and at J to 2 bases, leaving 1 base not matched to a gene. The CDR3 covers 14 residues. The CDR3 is CASSLLAAYNEQFF. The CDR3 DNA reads TGCGCCAGCAGCCTACTAGCGGCCTACAATGAGCAGTTCTTC.